What follows are 18 T cell receptor beta chains derived from one specimen sequenced in a study of T cell responses to AZD1222 COVID-19 vaccine. Repertoires were generated with immunoSEQ multiplex PCR, while TCRdb's copy carries only in-frame clones and drops some. The sample records approximately 120,000 clones, roughly 88% being singletons. This material consisted of peripheral blood, taken on day 0 of AZD1222 vaccination. These receptors were obtained from an adult in good health.

The chain joins TRBV7-2 to TRBJ2-3; D is unresolved. The V gene lost 2 bases and the J gene lost 4 bases, with 10 bases spanning the gap. CDR1 is SGHTA, CDR2 FQGNSA, per germline. This CDR3 spans 14 amino acids. CDR3 sequence: CASSLMGSSDTQYF. The CDR3 DNA sequence: TGTGCCAGCAGCTTAATGGGTAGTTCAGATACGCAGTATTTT.

V usage is TRBV5-5 and J usage is TRBJ1-5; no firm D call. The germline V gene encodes CDR1 SGHKS and CDR2 YYEKEE (reference sequence). Trimming shortened V by 1 base and J by 1 base, and 9 bases separated the two germline ends. The CDR3 runs 15 residues. This CDR3 reads CASSLNWQSNQPQHF. The CDR3 DNA follows: TGTGCCAGCAGCTTGAATTGGCAGAGCAATCAGCCCCAGCATTTT.

Written as DNA, the CDR3 is TGTGCCAGCAGCCGCCCGACTAGCCTAGGTGGGACCGGGGAGCTGTTTTTT. It is translated as CASSRPTSLGGTGELFF. The genes are TRBV14 and TRBJ2-2; TRBD2 aligns across 7 bases. The CDR3 length is 17 residues. CDR1 is SGHDN and CDR2 is FVKESK in the germline V gene. Trimming removed 4 bases from V and 5 bases from J; junction bases left unmatched: 13.

This sequence joins TRBV5-1 and TRBJ1-2; no reliable D call. The germline V and J ends were trimmed by 0 bases and 2 bases, with 8 bases remaining between them. The germline gives CDR1 SGHRS, CDR2 YFSETQ. The CDR3 has 14 residues. The CDR3 protein is CASSLGGTNYGYTF. The CDR3 DNA reads as TGCGCCAGCAGCTTGGGAGGAACCAACTATGGCTACACCTTC. Filled out from reference TRBV5-1 and TRBJ1-2, the complete variable domain reads KAGVTQTPRYLIKTRGQQVTLSCSPISGHRSVSWYQQTPGQGLQFLFEYFSETQRNKGNFPGRFSGRQFSNSRSEMNVSTLELGDSALYLCASSLGGTNYGYTFGSGTRLTVV.

The chain uses TRBV28 and TRBJ2-3; 9 bases line up with TRBD2. The V gene's germline CDR1 is MDHEN and CDR2 SYDVKM. Trimming removed 2 bases from V and 6 bases from J; junction bases left unmatched: 3. The CDR3 contains 14 residues. CDR3 residues: CASSLLAGKDTQYF. CDR3 nucleotides: TGTGCCAGCAGTTTACTAGCGGGAAAGGATACGCAGTATTTT.

The sample holds a few counts of this clone. The same CDR3 also results from other DNA sequences found in this sample. The V gene is TRBV5-1, the J gene TRBJ2-7; 9 bases fit TRBD2. Germline loops: CDR1 SGHRS, CDR2 YFSETQ. The CDR3 is made up of 15 amino acids. V trimming: 4 bases; J trimming: 0 bases; junction bases outside the gene matches: 5. The CDR3 DNA follows: TGCGCCAGCAGCATTACTAGCGGGCCCTCCTACGAGCAGTACTTC. It specifies CASSITSGPSYEQYF. Supplemented by reference TRBV5-1 and TRBJ2-7, the full variable domain reads KAGVTQTPRYLIKTRGQQVTLSCSPISGHRSVSWYQQTPGQGLQFLFEYFSETQRNKGNFPGRFSGRQFSNSRSEMNVSTLELGDSALYLCASSITSGPSYEQYFGPGTRLTVT.

V usage is TRBV28 and J usage is TRBJ1-1; no clear D gene. V was cut by 2 bases and J by 4 bases, with 8 bases left in between. Germline V gene lookup returns CDR1 MDHEN and CDR2 SYDVKM. This CDR3 comprises 13 residues. The CDR3 DNA reads as TGTGCCAGCAGTTTACCTTTGGGCACTGAAGCTTTCTTT. This sequence encodes CASSLPLGTEAFF.

The CDR3 bases are TGTGCCAGCAGCCGTAGCGGGGGGGCCCCCGGGGAGCTGTTTTTT. Translating gives CASSRSGGAPGELFF. This chain joins TRBV7-3 and TRBJ2-2, with 11 bases aligning to TRBD2. With V trimmed by 5 bases and J by 6 bases, 5 bases remained unmatched. The CDR3 loop spans 15 amino acids. Germline V CDR1 and CDR2: SGHTA, FQGTGA.

The gene calls are TRBV28 and TRBJ2-1, with D tentatively TRBD1 or TRBD2 (6 bases each). Trimming took off 6 bases at V and 9 bases at J, with 21 bases between the two ends. In germline, CDR1 is MDHEN, CDR2 SYDVKM. The length of the CDR3 is 15 residues. The CDR3 nucleotides are TGTGCCAGCAGAACGACAGGACGGGGGCCAAGTGAGCAGTTCTTC. It encodes CASRTTGRGPSEQFF.

The gene calls are TRBV20-1 and TRBJ2-5, with unresolved D. The CDR3 totals 11 residues. Germline loops: CDR1 DFQATT, CDR2 SNEGSKA (reference sequence). Trimming pared 2 bases from V and 1 base from J, leaving 2 bases between. CDR3 sequence (DNA): TGCAGTGCTAGACTCCAAGAGACCCAGTACTTC. This sequence encodes CSARLQETQYF.

The rearrangement uses TRBV5-1 and TRBJ2-7; 8 bases fit TRBD1. Trimming took 4 bases from V and 4 from J; bases not matched to a gene: 7. The CDR3 loop spans 14 amino acids. CDR1 SGHRS and CDR2 YFSETQ come from the germline V gene. The CDR3 nucleotides read TGCGCCAGCAGCCCGGGACAGGAACTGTACGAGCAGTACTTC. Its translation: CASSPGQELYEQYF.

Written as DNA, the CDR3 is TGTGCCAGCAGCTTATACGTTAGCGGGGGGAACTCCTACGAGCAGTACTTC. Protein: CASSLYVSGGNSYEQYF. The rearrangement links TRBV7-8 to TRBJ2-7, with 10 bases lining up with TRBD2. Germline loops: CDR1 SGHVS, CDR2 FQNEAQ. This CDR3 is built from 17 residues. Germline trimming cut 2 bases from V and 0 bases from J; bases unmatched to any gene: 7.

The V gene is TRBV7-3, the J gene TRBJ2-7; no clear D. Germline lookup yields CDR1 SGHTA and CDR2 FQGTGA. The CDR3 is 13 amino acids. Trimming left V 2 bases short and J 5 bases short, with 10 bases between. In DNA, the CDR3 is TGTGCCAGCAGCTTAGGGATTCGGGACGAGCAGTACTTC. This sequence encodes CASSLGIRDEQYF.

This clone came up a few times. The chain uses TRBV2 and TRBJ1-4; tentatively, D is TRBD1 (5 bases). Germline CDR1 SNHLY, CDR2 FYNNEI. V was trimmed by 11 bases and J by 10 bases, leaving 8 bases between them. CDR3 size: 9 residues. The chain's CDR3 is CAQRGKLFF. Here the CDR3 DNA reads TGTGCCCAAAGGGGAAAACTGTTTTTT.

V is TRBV3-1 (or the pseudogene TRBV3-2) and J is TRBJ2-7; D not resolved. V dropped 0 bases and J dropped 6 bases, with 12 bases sitting between them. Germline CDR1 and CDR2: LGHDT and YNNKEL (reference sequence). This CDR3 has 14 amino acids. The CDR3 spells CASSQELPPGEQYF. The CDR3 bases are TGTGCCAGCAGCCAAGAACTACCTCCCGGCGAGCAGTACTTC.

The chain couples TRBV6-1 to TRBJ1-2; D perhaps matches TRBD1 (5 bases). The CDR3 covers 14 residues. The ends were cut back, 1 base at V and 4 bases at J, with 10 bases in the middle. The germline CDR1 and CDR2 sequences are MNHNS and SASEGT. The chain's CDR3 is CASSEDGGIYGYTF. The CDR3, as DNA: TGTGCCAGCAGTGAAGATGGGGGTATCTATGGCTACACCTTC.

Only one count was recorded for this clone. CDR3 nucleotide sequence: TGTGCCACCAGTGGACACGGCCAGCCCCGCTCTGGGGCCAACGTCCTGACTTTC. Encoded protein: CATSGHGQPRSGANVLTF. The chain combines TRBV24-1 with TRBJ2-6; D uncertain. V gave up 5 bases and J gave up 0 bases, with 16 bases separating them. In germline, CDR1 is KGHDR, CDR2 SFDVKD. This CDR3 region has 18 residues.

V gene TRBV28 combines with J gene TRBJ2-5; D ambiguous. There are 10 residues in the CDR3. V shed 4 bases and J shed 4 bases, with 1 base lying between them. Germline lookup yields CDR1 MDHEN and CDR2 SYDVKM. Here the CDR3 reads CASSSETQYF. The DNA of the CDR3 is TGTGCCAGCAGTTCAGAGACCCAGTACTTC.